This T cell receptor beta chain came from a study of PD-1 blockade in classical Hodgkin lymphoma (TCRdb year 2020). As for the study more broadly: Nivolumab dosing was 3 mg/kg intravenously every 2 weeks, continuing until either disease progression or unacceptable toxicity. A peripheral blood immune signature of response to PD-1 blockade in classical Hodgkin lymphoma was defined using TCR beta sequencing and CyTOF.

The time point label for this specimen denotes: cycle 1 day 1 (C1D1), immediately before nivolumab initiation. Every trial patient had relapsed following autologous stem cell transplantation, and prior brentuximab vedotin exposure was what differed among cohorts A, B and C. Using a Miltenyi CD4+ T cell isolation kit, CD4+ T cells were purified from thawed PBMCs through magnetic negative selection. A total of approximately 51 patients with relapsed/refractory classical Hodgkin lymphoma made up the trial cohort, and each patient's best overall response was complete response, partial response or progressive disease. Trial patients were treated with single-agent nivolumab in the multi-cohort phase II CheckMate 205 trial. An independent review committee assessed best overall response using the 2007 International Working Group response criteria. Trial PBMCs were collected just before the start of nivolumab (C1D1) and during therapy at cycle 2 day 1 and cycle 4 day 1. After peripheral blood was drawn into 8 mL Vacutainer Cell Preparation Tubes, PBMCs were isolated by centrifugation and then cryopreserved. Purified CD4+ and CD8+ fractions were prepared only for cases in which an additional PBMC sample was available. Magnetically labelled cells were removed on LS columns in a quadroMACS separator, and the flow-through was retained as the purified fraction.

The Qiagen DNeasy kit was used to extract genomic DNA from unsorted PBMCs and from the negatively selected CD4+ and CD8+ fractions. Using primers that anneal to V and J segments, immunoSEQ multiplex PCR amplified the TCR beta CDR3 regions. A synthetic immune receptor repertoire was used to minimize amplification bias, and remaining bias was computationally removed after sequencing. As for the original processing: Repertoire diversity was quantified as the Shannon entropy index using custom Python scripts. The unsorted, CD4+ and CD8+ repertoires were each analyzed separately, with the exception of combined analyses, where CD4+ and CD8+ sequences were merged in silico. Clonal expansion was defined as at least a 2-fold frequency increase after treatment relative to C1D1, with a pseudocount of 0.5 for undetected baseline clones. Clones with 0 or 1 copy at C1D1 were classified as singleton clones, and clones with 2 or more copies were classified as non-singleton clones. By matching protein sequences in sorted samples from the same patient, clones expanded in unsorted samples were annotated as CD4+, CD8+ or unknown. Wilcoxon tests on paired samples were used to test diversity changes from C1D1 to C4D1. The source is immuneACCESS, and TCRdb retained only in-frame sequences with V and J called. Part of the clones is not carried over; for the studies checked, unresolved V genes explain less than half of this, and the remainder is unexplained. The DNA gave D and trimming, while V, J and clone size come from that table. Counted in this sample were 25,000 to 30,000 clones; more than 60% of them appeared once. 2% to 2.5% of the sample lies in the top ten.

The full study reports these points: The study was restricted to a single clinical trial cohort, and the causes of repertoire differences, possibly disease activity or prior therapy, were left undefined. Baseline diversity similar to that of newly diagnosed patients was observed in trial patients achieving complete response, whereas significantly lower diversity was observed in partial responders and progressors. Lower diversity was observed in patients in whom nivolumab was started less than 1 year after ASCT, and these patients were excluded from later analyses so that confounding by immune reconstitution would be avoided. A significant rise by C4D1 was seen in CD4+ but not CD8+ TCR diversity (p=0.0027 vs p=0.16), with the rise being most apparent in complete responders (p=0.02). Baseline TCR diversity was reported to be lower in newly diagnosed patients than in healthy donors, and even lower in relapsed/refractory patients.

The CDR3, cysteine through phenylalanine, is 14 amino acids long. Kept here is only the CDR3 DNA, which spans 42 bases and is read in frame from base 1. According to the germline V gene, CDR1 reads SQVTM and CDR2 reads ANQGSEA. The junction carries 14 bases between V and J, which are trimmed by 6 bases and 2 bases respectively. On this clone itself: Its specific antigen is unknown. No base quality values were provided; no much bigger clone lies one nucleotide off.

This TCR derives from a human donor with classical Hodgkin lymphoma. The rearrangement combines TRBV29-1 with TRBJ2-1; the D gene is unclear. Here the sequenced sample was CD4+ T cells from blood, taken at baseline. This receptor carries the CDR3 CSVDLVWAYNEQFF. In nucleotides, the sequence is TGCAGCGTAGATCTAGTGTGGGCCTACAATGAGCAGTTCTTC.